Each of the 8 T cell receptor beta chains below was sequenced from the same sample in a study of blood T cell repertoires in COVID-19. Repertoires were generated with immunoSEQ multiplex PCR, while TCRdb's copy carries only in-frame clones and drops some. Of a few hundred thousand clones listed, 85% to 90% are singletons. Material for sequencing was PBMCs or T cells enriched from blood (not recorded which). All receptors come from a woman aged 25 to 39 who had recovered from COVID-19.

This clone was detected only a few times. V is TRBV6-4 and J is TRBJ2-1; 8 nucleotides match TRBD2. The CDR3 sequence is 15 residues long. Germline V CDR1 and CDR2: MRHNA, SNTAGT. The V gene end was trimmed by 0 bases and the J gene end by 10 bases; junction bases not matched to a gene: 8. The CDR3 DNA is TGTGCCAGCAGTGACTCGGCGGGAGGCCCCAGCGAGCAGTTCTTC. This codes for CASSDSAGGPSEQFF.

This chain links TRBV19 with TRBJ1-5; D gene unclear. CDR1 is LNHDA and CDR2 is SQIVND in the germline V gene (reference sequence). V lost 1 base and J lost 6, with 13 bases in between. This CDR3 has 15 residues. CDR3 nucleotides: TGTGCCAGTAGTATAGCCGTACGAGAGAGTCAGCCCCAGCATTTT. Its protein product is CASSIAVRESQPQHF.

The rearrangement joins TRBV7-2 to TRBJ1-5; D remains unclear. V was cut by 1 base and J by 0 bases, with 10 bases left in between. The CDR3 is made up of 16 amino acids. CDR1 is SGHTA and CDR2 is FQGNSA in the germline V gene. The CDR3 DNA is TGTGCCAGCAGCTTAGTCACATTTGATAGCAATCAGCCCCAGCATTTT. Its translation is CASSLVTFDSNQPQHF.

The chain has TRBV19 and TRBJ2-1, with TRBD2 matching 9 bases. CDR3 length: 14 residues. Trimming at V came to 8 bases and at J to 6 bases, leaving 8 bases not matched to a gene. The germline V gene encodes CDR1 LNHDA and CDR2 SQIVND (reference sequence). The CDR3 nucleotides are TGTGCCAGTGCTGCCCTAGCGGGATTCAATGAGCAGTTCTTC. As protein: CASAALAGFNEQFF.

The chain couples TRBV10-3 to TRBJ2-2; D unclear. Germline V gene sequence: CDR1 ENHRY, CDR2 SYGVKD. The CDR3 extends over 15 amino acids. With 7 bases removed from V and 1 base from J, the gap between germline ends came to 13 bases. The CDR3 DNA follows: TGTGCCATCACCGAAGAGGTTAGGAACACCGGGGAGCTGTTTTTT. This translates into CAITEEVRNTGELFF.

The count of this clone is one. Written as DNA, the CDR3 is TGTGCCAGCAGCCAGGGACAGGGAATACCCCCCTACGAGCAGTACTTC. This gives the protein CASSQGQGIPPYEQYF. The rearrangement joins TRBV7-2 to TRBJ2-7; 9 bases line up with TRBD1. Germline trimming cut 5 bases from V and 2 bases from J; bases unmatched to any gene: 10. The CDR3 covers 16 residues. Germline CDR1 and CDR2: SGHTA and FQGNSA.

For the CDR3, the DNA is TGTGCCAGCAGCCAAGCTACTAGGGACATTCAGTACTTC. Encoded protein: CASSQATRDIQYF. The V and J genes are TRBV3-1 (or the pseudogene TRBV3-2) and TRBJ2-4, with a tentative D call TRBD2 (5 bases). In germline, CDR1 is LGHDT, CDR2 YNNKEL (reference sequence). Between the trimmed V and J ends, which lost 1 base and 8 bases, there was a span of 9 bases. This CDR3 region has 13 residues.

The gene calls are TRBV6-5 and TRBJ1-1; weak D call: TRBD1 (5 bases). Germline V lookup: CDR1 MNHEY, CDR2 SVGAGI. The CDR3 spans 14 residues. V was cut by 0 bases and J by 5 bases, with 10 bases left in between. CDR3 sequence (DNA): TGTGCCAGCAGTTACTCGACGGGGGGGACTGAAGCTTTCTTT. Translated: CASSYSTGGTEAFF.